These 20 T cell receptor beta chains share one sample of origin, sequenced in a study of T cells after yellow fever vaccination. MiXCR, run by TCRdb on the 5' RACE reads, gives a single entry per CDR3 protein. The sample holds just over 250,000 distinct CDR3 sequences, 5.2% seen once. The material was CD4+ T cells sorted from PBMCs, obtained on the day of the yellow fever booster vaccination. All receptors derive from a young man who received the YFV17D yellow fever vaccine.

This clonotype has at least ten counts. The chain joins TRBV2 to TRBJ2-2; 13 bases map to TRBD2. CDR3 length: 14 amino acids. V shed 6 bases and J 6 bases; nucleotides not matched to a gene: 1. CDR1 is SNHLY, CDR2 FYNNEI, per germline. The CDR3, as DNA: TGTGCCAGCAGACTAGCGGGGGGGCCCGGGGAGCTGTTTTTT. This sequence encodes CASRLAGGPGELFF. Based on the CDR3 plus reference TRBV2 and TRBJ2-2, the full variable domain is EPEVTQTPSHQVTQMGQEVILRCVPISNHLYFYWYRQILGQKVEFLVSFYNNEISEKSEIFDDQFSVERPDGSNFTLKIRSTKLEDSAMYFCASRLAGGPGELFFGEGSRLTVL.

In this sample, this clonotype turned up many times. The chain recombines TRBV7-3 with TRBJ2-5; D is ambiguous. This CDR3 has 14 residues. V lost 7 bases, J lost 1 base, and 13 bases lay in between. Germline CDR1 and CDR2: SGHTA and FQGTGA. CDR3 sequence: CASKQSAAQETQYF. The DNA of the CDR3 is TGTGCCAGCAAACAATCAGCAGCCCAAGAGACCCAGTACTTC.

This clonotype showed up just a few times. The chain combines TRBV6-2 or TRBV6-3 with TRBJ1-6; TRBD1 might be the D (6 bases). Per germline, CDR1 MNHEY and CDR2 SVGEGT. V lost 7 bases and J lost 9, with 19 bases in between. The CDR3 has 15 amino acids. CDR3 loop: CASNLLGADGSPLHF. Here the CDR3 DNA reads TGTGCCAGCAACTTATTGGGGGCCGATGGTTCACCCCTCCACTTT.

This clonotype was detected ten times or more. The chain recombines TRBV9 with TRBJ2-1, with 8 bases identical to TRBD2. Germline V gene sequence: CDR1 SGDLS, CDR2 YYNGEE. The CDR3 covers 17 residues. After removal of 2 bases from V and 0 bases from J, the junction contained 7 bases not matched to a gene. The DNA for the CDR3 is TGTGCCAGCAGCGTGTACACGGGGGGGTACTCCTACAATGAGCAGTTCTTC. Protein product: CASSVYTGGYSYNEQFF.

This clonotype showed up just a few times. This chain uses TRBV5-5 with TRBJ1-5; 7 positions match TRBD1. V was pared by 0 bases and J by 6 bases, with 9 bases of the junction left unmatched. Germline V CDR1 and CDR2: SGHKS, YYEKEE (reference sequence). There are 16 residues in the CDR3. The CDR3 loop is CASSLAQTGVGQPQHF. CDR3 DNA: TGTGCCAGCAGCTTGGCTCAAACAGGGGTTGGTCAGCCCCAGCATTTT.

This clonotype has only a few counts. The chain couples TRBV7-9 to TRBJ2-2; TRBD1 might be the D (6 bases). Trimming stripped 2 bases from V and 8 bases from J, with 12 bases between. The germline V gene has CDR1 SEHNR and CDR2 FQNEAQ (reference sequence). The CDR3 is 14 amino acids. CDR3 bases: TGTGCCAGCAGCTTACCCACAGGGCTAGGGGAGCTGTTTTTT. This encodes CASSLPTGLGELFF.

This clonotype was counted between two and nine times. The gene calls are TRBV18 and TRBJ2-3; no reliable D call. Between the trimmed V and J ends, which lost 6 bases and 3 bases, there was a span of 13 bases. The CDR3 sequence is 14 residues long. CDR1 and CDR2 (germline): KGHSH, LQKENI. Here the CDR3 reads CASSPSKLTDTQYF. The CDR3 DNA reads as TGTGCCAGCTCGCCCTCAAAGTTAACAGATACGCAGTATTTT.

This clonotype was detected only a few times. CDR3 DNA: TGTGCCAGCAGCCAAGATCTAATCGGGGCCAATGAGCAGTTCTTC. Translation gives CASSQDLIGANEQFF. The gene calls are TRBV3-1 and TRBJ2-1, with D possibly being TRBD1 or TRBD2 (5 bases each). The CDR3 totals 15 residues. The germline V gene encodes CDR1 LGHDT and CDR2 YNNKEL (reference sequence). V gave up 0 bases and J gave up 6 bases, with 12 bases separating them.

J is TRBJ2-1 and V is TRBV3-1; D is unclear. Trimming stripped 0 bases from V and 4 bases from J, with 10 bases between. The germline V gene encodes CDR1 LGHDT and CDR2 YNNKEL (reference sequence). This CDR3 has 15 residues. CDR3 sequence: CASSQDGSTYNEQFF. The CDR3 nucleotides are TGTGCCAGCAGCCAAGACGGGTCTACTTACAATGAGCAGTTCTTC.

The chain couples TRBV12-3 or TRBV12-4 to TRBJ1-6, with TRBD1 identical over 9 bases. J was trimmed by 10 bases and V by 5 bases; bases with no gene match: 6. This CDR3 has 14 amino acids. Here the CDR3 reads CASSPGDRVSPLHF. The CDR3 DNA reads as TGTGCCAGCAGTCCCGGGGACAGGGTCTCACCCCTCCACTTT.

The chain uses TRBV28 and TRBJ1-1; D is ambiguous. This CDR3 spans 14 amino acids. Looked up from germline, CDR1 is MDHEN and CDR2 is SYDVKM. The V end was cut by 9 bases, the J end by 2 bases, with 16 bases between. CDR3 sequence: CASQGSYRNTEAFF. The CDR3 DNA sequence: TGTGCCAGTCAAGGAAGCTATCGCAACACTGAAGCTTTCTTT.

This clonotype has only a few counts. The genes are TRBV5-1 and TRBJ1-1; TRBD1 might be the D (5 bases). Trimming stripped 2 bases from V and 0 bases from J, with 14 bases between. The CDR3 covers 16 residues. Germline-derived CDR1 and CDR2 are SGHRS and YFSETQ. The CDR3 DNA reads TGCGCCAGCAGCTTCGGGGGGTCGAGTATGAACACTGAAGCTTTCTTT. Its translation: CASSFGGSSMNTEAFF.

The genes are TRBV7-2 and TRBJ2-1; 12 positions match TRBD2. Germline V gives CDR1 SGHTA, CDR2 FQGNSA. CDR3 length equals 15 residues. Trimming removed 5 bases from V and 9 bases from J; junction bases left unmatched: 8. Here the CDR3 reads CASSVGLAGLGEQFF. DNA for the CDR3: TGTGCCAGCAGCGTGGGACTAGCGGGCCTGGGTGAGCAGTTCTTC.

This clonotype was counted ten times or more. This chain connects TRBV4-2 to TRBJ1-1; D not certain. CDR1 and CDR2 from the germline V gene are LGHNA and YNFKEQ. Trimming removed 0 bases at V and 10 bases at J, with 15 bases between. This CDR3 is 14 amino acids long. DNA for the CDR3: TGTGCCAGCAGCCAAGAATCGGGCAGGATAAGAGCTTTCTTT. This translates into CASSQESGRIRAFF.

This chain uses TRBV18 with TRBJ2-5; TRBD2 agrees at 8 bases. Germline CDR1 KGHSH, CDR2 LQKENI. After removal of 6 bases from V and 3 bases from J, the junction contained 9 bases not matched to a gene. There are 15 residues in the CDR3. Here the CDR3 DNA reads TGTGCCAGCTCCCCGAGGCGGGGGGCCGAAGAGACCCAGTACTTC. It specifies CASSPRRGAEETQYF.

A few counts support this clonotype. The genes are TRBV7-9 and TRBJ1-5; D is undetermined. Trimming pared 2 bases from V and 1 base from J, leaving 12 bases between. The germline CDR1 and CDR2 sequences are SEHNR and FQNEAQ (reference sequence). The CDR3 totals 16 residues. CDR3 coding DNA: TGTGCCAGCAGCTTATACCGGGTCGGGAGCAATCAGCCCCAGCATTTT. Its translation: CASSLYRVGSNQPQHF.

The V call is TRBV12-5, the J call TRBJ1-1; D not certain. CDR1 and CDR2 from the germline V gene are LGHNT and FRNRAP. The V end lost 6 bases, the J end lost 4 bases, and 9 bases lay between the germline ends. The CDR3 covers 12 residues. CDR3 DNA: TGTGCTAGTGGCCGGACGGCCACTGAAGCTTTCTTT. Amino acid sequence: CASGRTATEAFF.

The V gene is TRBV6-2 or TRBV6-3, the J gene TRBJ2-7, with D tentatively TRBD2 (6 bases). The ends were cut back, 3 bases at V and 0 bases at J, with 6 bases in the middle. Per germline, CDR1 MNHEY and CDR2 SVGEGT. CDR3 length: 13 residues. As DNA, the CDR3 is TGTGCCAGCAGTTATAGCGGCTCCTACGAGCAGTACGTC. Protein product: CASSYSGSYEQYV.

The V call is TRBV4-3, the J call TRBJ1-2; possibly TRBD1 for D (6 bases). Germline values: CDR1 LGHNA, CDR2 YSLEER. The CDR3 contains 15 residues. V dropped 4 bases and J dropped 8 bases, with 20 bases sitting between them. CDR3 region: CASSPGNRAPRGYTF. The CDR3 DNA reads TGCGCCAGCAGCCCCGGCAACAGGGCCCCCCGAGGCTACACCTTC.

V is TRBV23-1 and J is TRBJ2-7; no definite D call. TRBV23-1 is noted as an ORF with a role that remains uncertain. V gave up 8 bases and J gave up 3 bases, with 14 bases separating them. CDR3 size: 13 residues. DNA of the CDR3: TGCGCCAGCGACGGTTTTTATCACTACGAGCAGTACTTC. Protein: CASDGFYHYEQYF.